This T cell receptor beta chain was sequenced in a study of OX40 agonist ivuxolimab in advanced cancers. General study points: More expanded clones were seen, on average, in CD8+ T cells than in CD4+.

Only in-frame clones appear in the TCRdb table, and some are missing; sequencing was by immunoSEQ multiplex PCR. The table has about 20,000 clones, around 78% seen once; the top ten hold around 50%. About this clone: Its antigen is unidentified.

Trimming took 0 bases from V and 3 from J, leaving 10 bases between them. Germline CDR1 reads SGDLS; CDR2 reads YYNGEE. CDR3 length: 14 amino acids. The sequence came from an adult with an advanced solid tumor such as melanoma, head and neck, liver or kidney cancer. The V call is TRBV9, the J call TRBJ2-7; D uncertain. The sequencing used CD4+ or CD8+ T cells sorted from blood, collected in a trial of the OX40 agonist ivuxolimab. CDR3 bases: TGTGCCAGCAGCGTAGGAGGCGCAAACTACGAGCAGTACTTC. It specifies CASSVGGANYEQYF.